This entry lists 24 T cell receptor beta chains sequenced from one sample in a study of T cell changes during pregnancy in multiple sclerosis. Here immunoSEQ multiplex PCR was the method, and the copy in TCRdb shows in-frame clones only, minus some. The sample carries approximately 26,000 clones, 85% to 90% recorded once. Sequenced material: CD4+ T cells from peripheral blood mononuclear cells, taken in the second trimester of pregnancy. These receptors were obtained from a female donor with multiple sclerosis, enrolled in a pregnancy study.

The chain links TRBV5-6 to TRBJ2-3; maybe TRBD2 (6 bases). The CDR3 spans 15 residues. The V end lost 3 bases, the J end lost 6 bases, and 17 bases lay between the germline ends. The germline gives CDR1 SGHDT, CDR2 YYEEEE. Written as DNA, the CDR3 is TGTGCCAGCAGCTCGCAGGTTTCGGCGGGGGATACGCAGTATTTT. This sequence encodes CASSSQVSAGDTQYF.

DNA of the CDR3: TGTGCTAGTCGGTTCGACACCTCGAACACTGAAGCTTTCTTT. Its protein is CASRFDTSNTEAFF. The genes are TRBV12-5 and TRBJ1-1; D is undetermined. This CDR3 comprises 14 residues. V dropped 8 bases and J dropped 1 base, with 14 bases sitting between them. In germline, CDR1 is LGHNT, CDR2 FRNRAP. Filled out from reference TRBV12-5 and TRBJ1-1, the complete variable domain reads DARVTQTPRHKVTEMGQEVTMRCQPILGHNTVFWYRQTMMQGLELLAYFRNRAPLDDSGMPKDRFSAEMPDATLATLKIQPSEPRDSAVYFCASRFDTSNTEAFFGQGTRLTVV.

This clone was recorded only once. The chain employs TRBV5-8 and TRBJ2-3, with a weak D call TRBD2 (6 bases). The germline gives CDR1 SGHTS, CDR2 YDEGEE. The CDR3 totals 15 residues. V lost 0 bases to trimming and J lost 2 bases, with 10 bases between them. CDR3 loop: CASSLGTTFTDTQYF. CDR3 DNA sequence: TGTGCCAGCAGCTTGGGGACTACATTCACAGATACGCAGTATTTT.

This chain uses TRBV2 with TRBJ2-1; TRBD1 matches at 9 bases. Trimming removed 6 bases from V and 4 bases from J; junction bases left unmatched: 7. Germline-derived CDR1 and CDR2 are SNHLY and FYNNEI. The CDR3 sequence is 15 residues long. The CDR3 region is CASSTSGQGYNEQFF. In DNA, the CDR3 is TGTGCCAGCAGCACATCGGGACAGGGTTACAATGAGCAGTTCTTC.

The count of this clone is one. The chain uses TRBV19 and TRBJ1-2, with 9 bases aligning to TRBD1. V lost 7 bases to trimming and J lost 0 bases; unmatched junction nucleotides: 3. Per the germline V gene, CDR1 is LNHDA and CDR2 is SQIVND (reference sequence). The CDR3 runs 14 residues. The CDR3 nucleotides read TGTGCCAGTATCGACAGGGGGTCTAACTATGGCTACACCTTC. Amino acids: CASIDRGSNYGYTF.

J is TRBJ1-2 and V is TRBV7-2; no firm D call. Looked up from germline, CDR1 is SGHTA and CDR2 is FQGNSA. The V and J ends lost 3 bases and 3 bases respectively, with 5 bases between them. This CDR3 has 12 amino acids. The CDR3 is CASSFGDYGYTF. The CDR3 bases are TGTGCCAGCAGCTTTGGAGACTATGGCTACACCTTC. Based on the CDR3 plus reference TRBV7-2 and TRBJ1-2, the full variable domain is GAGVSQSPSNKVTEKGKDVELRCDPISGHTALYWYRQSLGQGLEFLIYFQGNSAPDKSGLPSDRFSAERTGGSVSTLTIQRTQQEDSAVYLCASSFGDYGYTFGSGTRLTVV.

This clone was counted a single time. This sequence joins TRBV5-6 and TRBJ2-5; 12 nucleotides agree with TRBD1. The CDR3 loop spans 15 amino acids. With V trimmed by 3 bases and J by 6 bases, 6 bases remained unmatched. The V gene's germline CDR1 is SGHDT and CDR2 YYEEEE. The CDR3, as DNA: TGTGCCAGCAGCTCCGGGACAGGGGGCGGGAAGACCCAGTACTTC. Translated, it gives CASSSGTGGGKTQYF.

The genes are TRBV7-2 and TRBJ2-1, with D possibly TRBD1 on 6 matching bases. The germline V gene has CDR1 SGHTA and CDR2 FQGNSA. Trimming shortened V by 5 bases and J by 3 bases, and 17 bases separated the two germline ends. This CDR3 is 16 amino acids long. The CDR3 spells CASSLYGTLSYNEQFF. The CDR3 nucleotides read TGTGCCAGCAGCCTATACGGGACATTAAGCTACAATGAGCAGTTCTTC.

This chain joins TRBV5-4 and TRBJ2-7, with TRBD2 matching over 7 bases. CDR1 and CDR2 from the germline V gene are SGHNT and YYREEE (reference sequence). There are 12 residues in the CDR3. After removal of 3 bases from V and 6 bases from J, the junction contained 3 bases not matched to a gene. The CDR3 is CASSSPGGEQYF. The CDR3 DNA reads TGTGCCAGCAGCTCTCCGGGGGGCGAGCAGTACTTC.

This chain joins TRBV6-6 and TRBJ2-5; 8 bases align to TRBD2. This CDR3 spans 16 amino acids. The germline gives CDR1 MNHNY, CDR2 SVGAGI (reference sequence). With V trimmed by 2 bases and J by 6 bases, 11 bases remained unmatched. CDR3 residues: CASSYGSGGGQKTQYF. The CDR3 region has the DNA TGTGCCAGCAGTTACGGTTCGGGGGGGGGCCAGAAGACCCAGTACTTC.

The genes are TRBV6-5 and TRBJ2-1; 8 bases are shared with TRBD2. After removal of 5 bases from V and 1 base from J, the junction contained 4 bases not matched to a gene. This CDR3 is built from 15 residues. Germline-derived CDR1 and CDR2 are MNHEY and SVGAGI. The CDR3: CASSTSGVSYNEQFF. DNA of the CDR3: TGTGCCAGCAGTACTAGCGGCGTATCCTACAATGAGCAGTTCTTC.

Here the CDR3 reads CASSQDRQGNYGYTF. The CDR3 DNA reads as TGTGCCAGCAGCCAAGATCGACAGGGGAACTATGGCTACACCTTC. V usage is TRBV4-2 and J usage is TRBJ1-2; TRBD1 agrees at 8 bases. V shed 0 bases, J shed 2 bases, and the junction held 2 bases outside the gene matches. Germline loops: CDR1 LGHNA, CDR2 YNFKEQ. This CDR3 region has 15 residues.

V usage is TRBV7-2 and J usage is TRBJ1-1, with D maybe TRBD1 (5 bases). Germline V lookup: CDR1 SGHTA, CDR2 FQGNSA. V lost 1 base to trimming and J lost 9 bases, with 9 bases between them. The CDR3 has 12 amino acids. CDR3 region: CASSLEDRKAFF. Written as DNA, the CDR3 is TGTGCCAGCAGCTTAGAAGACAGAAAAGCTTTCTTT.

The genes are TRBV30 and TRBJ2-3; the D is unclear. The CDR3 length is 13 residues. Germline V gene data show CDR1 as GTSNPN and CDR2 as SVGIG (reference sequence). Deletions cut 0 bases from V and 5 bases from J, with 9 bases between. The CDR3 nucleotides are TGTGCCTGGAGTGTACGTGTGAGAGATACGCAGTATTTT. Amino acid sequence: CAWSVRVRDTQYF.

V usage is TRBV9 and J usage is TRBJ2-2, with 8 bases that match TRBD2. CDR3 length: 18 amino acids. J gave up 5 bases and V 0 bases, and 12 bases lay outside the gene matches. Germline lookup yields CDR1 SGDLS and CDR2 YYNGEE. The CDR3 region has the DNA TGTGCCAGCAGCGTAGCTGGGGTAGCGGGGCCGGGGACCGGGGAGCTGTTTTTT. It is translated as CASSVAGVAGPGTGELFF. The full variable domain, rest sourced from reference TRBV9 and TRBJ2-2, is DSGVTQTPKHLITATGQRVTLRCSPRSGDLSVYWYQQSLDQGLQFLIQYYNGEERAKGNILERFSAQQFPDLHSELNLSSLELGDSALYFCASSVAGVAGPGTGELFFGEGSRLTVL.

The chain combines TRBV30 with TRBJ1-1; 7 bases are a match to TRBD1. The CDR3 is 13 residues long. V shed 2 bases, J shed 5 bases, and the junction held 5 bases outside the gene matches. Germline V gene lookup returns CDR1 GTSNPN and CDR2 SVGIG (reference sequence). CDR3 nucleotides: TGTGCCTGGAGTCGACAGGGAAGGACTGAAGCTTTCTTT. It specifies CAWSRQGRTEAFF.

The rearrangement links TRBV6-1 to TRBJ1-2; D unresolved. With 0 bases removed from V and 6 bases from J, the gap between germline ends came to 8 bases. CDR3 length equals 13 residues. Germline V gives CDR1 MNHNS, CDR2 SASEGT. The CDR3 DNA is TGTGCCAGCAGTGAAGCGCGTGGTCATGGCTACACCTTC. Translation: CASSEARGHGYTF.

The chain has TRBV7-2 and TRBJ2-2; unclear D gene. The V gene's germline CDR1 is SGHTA and CDR2 FQGNSA. V lost 6 bases and J 5 bases, leaving 13 bases between the germline ends. The CDR3 is 14 residues long. This chain's CDR3 is CASRRDMSTGELFF. CDR3 in DNA: TGTGCCAGCAGAAGAGACATGTCAACCGGGGAGCTGTTTTTT.

The chain employs TRBV5-3 and TRBJ2-3; tentatively, D is TRBD2 (5 bases). TRBV5-3 qualifies as an ORF whose function is uncertain. The CDR3 extends over 18 amino acids. V gave up 0 bases and J gave up 1 base, with 18 bases separating them. In DNA form, the CDR3 reads TGTGCCAGAAGCTTGGTCCTGAAACCGGGAACATGCACAGATACGCAGTATTTT. Amino acids: CARSLVLKPGTCTDTQYF.

This clone was observed a handful of times. This chain links TRBV14 with TRBJ1-6; D gene ambiguous. V was clipped by 1 base and J by 7 bases, with 5 bases between them. CDR3 size: 13 residues. Germline loops: CDR1 SGHDN, CDR2 FVKESK. Written as DNA, the CDR3 is TGTGCCAGCAGCCAAGCGAGAAATTCACCCCTCCACTTT. As protein: CASSQARNSPLHF.

V gene TRBV7-8 combines with J gene TRBJ2-3, with no clear D. The CDR3 sequence is 13 residues long. Germline loops: CDR1 SGHVS, CDR2 FQNEAQ. Between the trimmed V and J ends, which lost 5 bases and 4 bases, there was a span of 10 bases. The CDR3 loop is CASSPRVPDTQYF. As DNA, the CDR3 is TGTGCCAGCAGCCCCCGAGTCCCAGATACGCAGTATTTT.

This clone was seen only once. The gene calls are TRBV5-1 and TRBJ2-1; no firm D call. Trimming pared 0 bases from V and 0 bases from J, leaving 4 bases between. The CDR3 runs to 14 residues. Germline CDR1 reads SGHRS; CDR2 reads YFSETQ. CDR3 residues: CASSLGSSYNEQFF. DNA of the CDR3: TGCGCCAGCAGCTTGGGGAGCTCCTACAATGAGCAGTTCTTC.

This clone has a single count. J is TRBJ2-3 and V is TRBV6-5; unclear D gene. Germline lookup yields CDR1 MNHEY and CDR2 SVGAGI. The CDR3 is made up of 15 amino acids. V was trimmed by 0 bases and J by 0 bases, leaving 7 bases between them. The DNA for the CDR3 is TGTGCCAGCAGTTACTCCCTCCTAAGCACAGATACGCAGTATTTT. It encodes CASSYSLLSTDTQYF.

The V call is TRBV5-1, the J call TRBJ2-3, with D possibly being TRBD1 (6 bases). Germline loops: CDR1 SGHRS, CDR2 YFSETQ. The CDR3 runs to 14 residues. V gave up 2 bases and J gave up 4 bases, with 11 bases separating them. For the CDR3, the DNA is TGCGCCAGCAGCTTAGGTGGGGGCCCAGATACGCAGTATTTT. It yields the protein CASSLGGGPDTQYF.